Listed below are T cell receptor beta chains from one sample, sequenced in a study of T cell responses to AZD1222 COVID-19 vaccine. Here immunoSEQ multiplex PCR was the method, and the copy in TCRdb shows in-frame clones only, minus some. The sample yields more than 80,000 clones, roughly nine tenths seen once. The material was peripheral blood, obtained 28 days after the second AZD1222 dose. These TCRs come from an adult who received the AZD1222 COVID-19 vaccine. CDR3s include the opening cysteine and the closing phenylalanine or tryptophan. Fields, in order: clone size, V gene, D gene, J gene, CDR3 DNA, CDR3 protein. The D gene is left open where the match is weak. For some rows the clone size is stated as once, few or many, or as a class when expanded; others skip it.

.	TRBV25-1	.	TRBJ2-7	TGTGCCAGCAGTGAAAGTGATACAGCCTACGAGCAGTACTTC	CASSESDTAYEQYF
.	TRBV10-3	.	TRBJ1-1	TGTGCCATCAGTGAGGTAAGGGACACTGAAGCTTTCTTT	CAISEVRDTEAFF
.	TRBV4-3	.	TRBJ2-7	TGCGCCAGCAGCCAAGTGTTTCAGGGGTCCTACGAGCAGTACTTC	CASSQVFQGSYEQYF
.	TRBV27	TRBD1	TRBJ1-2	TGTGCCAGCAGATTACAGGGGGGCTATGGCTACACCTTC	CASRLQGGYGYTF
once	TRBV9	TRBD2	TRBJ2-3	TGTGCCAGCACCGACGGGGGGTGGGGAGATACGCAGTATTTT	CASTDGGWGDTQYF
.	TRBV9	TRBD2	TRBJ2-2	TGTGCCAGCATTGATGGGGAGGGCCAGAGCGGGGAGCTGTTTTTT	CASIDGEGQSGELFF
.	TRBV21-1	.	TRBJ1-1	TGTGCCAGCAGCAAAGTTTCGGACAGGGGAGACACTGAAGCTTTCTTT	CASSKVSDRGDTEAFF
.	TRBV2	.	TRBJ2-1	TGTGCCAGCAGTTCTATTACCTCCTACAATGAGCAGTTCTTC	CASSSITSYNEQFF
.	TRBV9	.	TRBJ1-3	TGTGCCAGCAGCGCCCCGGACGGATCCGGAAACACCATATATTTT	CASSAPDGSGNTIYF
.	TRBV4-3	.	TRBJ2-5	TGCGCCAGCAGCCAGGGCGGGGGCACGTGGGAGACCCAGTACTTC	CASSQGGGTWETQYF
.	TRBV7-7	TRBD2	TRBJ2-1	TGTGCTAGCAGCCCCACTAGCGGGGGTGCCGGGGAGCAGTTCTTC	CASSPTSGGAGEQFF
.	TRBV11-2	TRBD1	TRBJ1-4	TGTGCCAGCAGCTTCAACACCGGGACAGCTAATGAAAAACTGTTTTTT	CASSFNTGTANEKLFF
few	TRBV5-4	.	TRBJ1-3	TGTGCCAGCAGCGACGACATGTTCTCTGGAAACACCATATATTTT	CASSDDMFSGNTIYF
few	TRBV6-4	TRBD1	TRBJ2-7	TGTGCCAGCAGTGACCCCTTAGGACGGACAGGAGTGGGCGAGCAGTACTTC	CASSDPLGRTGVGEQYF
once	TRBV7-9	.	TRBJ1-5	TGTGCCAGCAAGTCAGGGGATAATCAGCCCCAGCATTTT	CASKSGDNQPQHF
.	TRBV18	TRBD2	TRBJ2-5	TGTGCCAGCTCACCGATTAGACTAGCCCTTCTCGAGACCCAGTACTTC	CASSPIRLALLETQYF
.	TRBV12-3/TRBV12-4	.	TRBJ2-5	TGTGCCAGCAGCCCCCCCCTGGAGACCCAGTACTTC	CASSPPLETQYF
few	TRBV6-5	TRBD1	TRBJ1-2	TGTGCCAGCAGTCGACAGGGTTATGGCTACACCTTC	CASSRQGYGYTF
.	TRBV27	.	TRBJ2-7	TGTGCCAGCAGCCACCTGGGGAGCTCCTACGAGCAGTACTTC	CASSHLGSSYEQYF
few	TRBV11-2	.	TRBJ1-1	TGTGCCAGCAGCCCAGGGGCCGCTGAAGCTTTCTTT	CASSPGAAEAFF
.	TRBV4-1	TRBD2	TRBJ2-5	TGCGCCAGCAGCCAAATCGGCAGGGAGGGAGAGACCCAGTACTTC	CASSQIGREGETQYF
.	TRBV7-2	.	TRBJ2-5	TGTGCCAGCAGCTTAACGGGCTGGACCCAAGAGACCCAGTACTTC	CASSLTGWTQETQYF
.	TRBV5-4	TRBD1	TRBJ2-2	TGTGCCAGCAGCCCACCCCAGGGCAGGGGGCGGCCGAACACCGGGGAGCTGTTTTTT	CASSPPQGRGRPNTGELFF
.	TRBV7-9	.	TRBJ1-3	TGTGCCAGCAGCTTAATAGCTGGAAACACCATATATTTT	CASSLIAGNTIYF
.	TRBV5-1	.	TRBJ1-1	TGCGCCAGCAGCTCCCAAGCGAAGGGGAGAGGGGAAGCTTTCTTT	CASSSQAKGRGEAFF
.	TRBV27	.	TRBJ2-5	TGTGCCAGCAGTTTGTGGGGCGGGGAGACCCAGTACTTC	CASSLWGGETQYF
.	TRBV19	TRBD1	TRBJ1-5	TGTGCCAGTAGTATCAGGGACAGCGAAAATCAGCCCCAGCATTTT	CASSIRDSENQPQHF
.	TRBV18	.	TRBJ2-3	TGTGCCAGCTCACTAGACACCTTCACAGATACGCAGTATTTT	CASSLDTFTDTQYF
.	TRBV28	TRBD1	TRBJ1-2	TGTGCCAGCAGCCGACAGGGGGCGCGGGGCTACACCTTC	CASSRQGARGYTF
once	TRBV30	TRBD1	TRBJ1-4	TGTGCCTGGAGTGTATTGGGGACAGGAGATGAAAAACTGTTTTTT	CAWSVLGTGDEKLFF
few	TRBV7-9	.	TRBJ2-1	TGTGCCAGCAACAGGGAGAATGAGCAGTTCTTC	CASNRENEQFF
once	TRBV7-2	.	TRBJ1-1	TGTGCCAGCAGCTTAGTTTTTGAGGCCGTCTCGGCGGCTTTCTTT	CASSLVFEAVSAAFF
.	TRBV5-6	.	TRBJ2-4	TGTGCCAGCAGCTTCGCAGCCAAAAACATTCAGTACTTC	CASSFAAKNIQYF
once	TRBV10-3	.	TRBJ2-1	TGTGCCATCAGTGAGAGTCAGTACAATGAGCAGTTCTTC	CAISESQYNEQFF
.	TRBV4-1	.	TRBJ1-2	TGCGCCAGCAGCCAAGATACCGGACAGCTCTATGGCTACACCTTC	CASSQDTGQLYGYTF
.	TRBV6-4	.	TRBJ2-6	TGTGCCAGCAGTGACTCGAACACTGGGGCCAACGTCCTGACTTTC	CASSDSNTGANVLTF
.	TRBV4-3	.	TRBJ1-6	TGCGCCAGCAGCCAAGATAAAGTGAATTCACCCCTCCACTTT	CASSQDKVNSPLHF
once	TRBV4-3	.	TRBJ2-7	TGCGCCAGCATTGTTAGGGCGCCAAACGAAAACTACGAGCAGTACTTC	CASIVRAPNENYEQYF
.	TRBV9	.	TRBJ2-3	TGTGCCAGCAGCGTAGATATGACTAGCACAGATACGCAGTATTTT	CASSVDMTSTDTQYF
once	TRBV18	.	TRBJ1-5	TGTGCCAGCTCACCGGTTCTACAGAGGCCCTATCAGCCCCAGCATTTT	CASSPVLQRPYQPQHF
.	TRBV3-1/TRBV3-2	TRBD2	TRBJ2-5	TGTGCCAGCAGCCCGCGGGGGGGACAAGAGACCCAGTACTTC	CASSPRGGQETQYF
.	TRBV6-5	.	TRBJ2-7	TGTGCCAGCAGTTACTCGCACCCGCGGTACGAGCAGTACTTC	CASSYSHPRYEQYF
.	TRBV6-5	.	TRBJ1-2	TGTGCCAGCAGTTCGGTCTATGGCTACACCTTC	CASSSVYGYTF
few	TRBV21-1	.	TRBJ2-2	TGTGCCAGCAGCAACCGACCGGGACAGGGGACCGGGGAGCTGTTTTTT	CASSNRPGQGTGELFF
.	TRBV18	TRBD1	TRBJ1-5	TGTGCCAGCTCACCCAGATCCGGGACAGGGGGCGTTCAGCCCCAGCATTTT	CASSPRSGTGGVQPQHF
once	TRBV5-6	.	TRBJ1-4	TGTGCCAGCAGCTTGTACTCAGGGAAGATTAATGAAAAACTGTTTTTT	CASSLYSGKINEKLFF
.	TRBV12-3/TRBV12-4	.	TRBJ1-2	TGTGCCAGCAGTTTCGGTACCTATGGCTACACCTTC	CASSFGTYGYTF
.	TRBV18	.	TRBJ1-1	TGTGCCAGCTCGCCAGCGGTGAACACTGAAGCTTTCTTT	CASSPAVNTEAFF
.	TRBV27	TRBD1	TRBJ1-2	TGTGCCAGCAGTTCCCTCGACAGGGGGCGCGGCTACACCTTC	CASSSLDRGRGYTF
.	TRBV7-8	.	TRBJ2-2	TGTGCCAGCAGCTTGCGTAGATTCGCGAACACCGGGGAGCTGTTTTTT	CASSLRRFANTGELFF
.	TRBV29-1	TRBD2	TRBJ2-3	TGCAGCGTTAAGGTTAGGTACGGGGGGGCCGCCGCAGATACGCAGTATTTT	CSVKVRYGGAAADTQYF
.	TRBV19	.	TRBJ1-5	TGTGCCAGTAGTATAGGGGGGGGCAAAGACCAGCCCCAGCATTTT	CASSIGGGKDQPQHF